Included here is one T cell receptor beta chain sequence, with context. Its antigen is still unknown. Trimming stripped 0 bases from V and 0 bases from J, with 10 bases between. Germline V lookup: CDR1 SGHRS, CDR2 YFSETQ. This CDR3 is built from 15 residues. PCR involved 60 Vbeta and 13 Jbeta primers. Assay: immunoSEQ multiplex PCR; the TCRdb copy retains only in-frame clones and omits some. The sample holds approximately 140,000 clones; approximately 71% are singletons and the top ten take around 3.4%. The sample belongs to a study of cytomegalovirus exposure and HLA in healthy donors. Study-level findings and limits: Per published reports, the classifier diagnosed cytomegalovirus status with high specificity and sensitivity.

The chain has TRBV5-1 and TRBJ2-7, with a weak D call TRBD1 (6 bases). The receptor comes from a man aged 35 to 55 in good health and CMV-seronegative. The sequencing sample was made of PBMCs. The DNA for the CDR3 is TGCGCCAGCAGCTTGGCCAGGGACAACTCCTACGAGCAGTACTTC. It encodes CASSLARDNSYEQYF.